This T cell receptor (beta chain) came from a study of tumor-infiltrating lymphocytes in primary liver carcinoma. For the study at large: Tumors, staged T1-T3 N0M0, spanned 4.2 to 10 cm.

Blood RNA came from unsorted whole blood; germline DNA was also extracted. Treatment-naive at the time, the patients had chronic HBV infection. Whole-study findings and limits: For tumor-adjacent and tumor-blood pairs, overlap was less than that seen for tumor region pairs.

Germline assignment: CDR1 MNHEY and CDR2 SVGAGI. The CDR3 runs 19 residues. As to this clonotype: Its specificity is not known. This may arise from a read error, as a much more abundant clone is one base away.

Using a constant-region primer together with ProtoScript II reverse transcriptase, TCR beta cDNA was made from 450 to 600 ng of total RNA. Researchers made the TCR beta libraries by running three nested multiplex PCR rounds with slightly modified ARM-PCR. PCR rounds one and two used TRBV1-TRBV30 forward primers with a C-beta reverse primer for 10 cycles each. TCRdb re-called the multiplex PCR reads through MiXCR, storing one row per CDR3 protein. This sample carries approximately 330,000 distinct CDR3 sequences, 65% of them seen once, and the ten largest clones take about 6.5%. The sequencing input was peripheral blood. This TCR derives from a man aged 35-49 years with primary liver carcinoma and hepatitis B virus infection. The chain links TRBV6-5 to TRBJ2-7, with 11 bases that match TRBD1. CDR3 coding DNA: TGTGCCAGCAGTTACCGGACAGGGGGCCTAGCGGGCAAGGCCTACGAGCAGCACTTC. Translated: CASSYRTGGLAGKAYEQHF.